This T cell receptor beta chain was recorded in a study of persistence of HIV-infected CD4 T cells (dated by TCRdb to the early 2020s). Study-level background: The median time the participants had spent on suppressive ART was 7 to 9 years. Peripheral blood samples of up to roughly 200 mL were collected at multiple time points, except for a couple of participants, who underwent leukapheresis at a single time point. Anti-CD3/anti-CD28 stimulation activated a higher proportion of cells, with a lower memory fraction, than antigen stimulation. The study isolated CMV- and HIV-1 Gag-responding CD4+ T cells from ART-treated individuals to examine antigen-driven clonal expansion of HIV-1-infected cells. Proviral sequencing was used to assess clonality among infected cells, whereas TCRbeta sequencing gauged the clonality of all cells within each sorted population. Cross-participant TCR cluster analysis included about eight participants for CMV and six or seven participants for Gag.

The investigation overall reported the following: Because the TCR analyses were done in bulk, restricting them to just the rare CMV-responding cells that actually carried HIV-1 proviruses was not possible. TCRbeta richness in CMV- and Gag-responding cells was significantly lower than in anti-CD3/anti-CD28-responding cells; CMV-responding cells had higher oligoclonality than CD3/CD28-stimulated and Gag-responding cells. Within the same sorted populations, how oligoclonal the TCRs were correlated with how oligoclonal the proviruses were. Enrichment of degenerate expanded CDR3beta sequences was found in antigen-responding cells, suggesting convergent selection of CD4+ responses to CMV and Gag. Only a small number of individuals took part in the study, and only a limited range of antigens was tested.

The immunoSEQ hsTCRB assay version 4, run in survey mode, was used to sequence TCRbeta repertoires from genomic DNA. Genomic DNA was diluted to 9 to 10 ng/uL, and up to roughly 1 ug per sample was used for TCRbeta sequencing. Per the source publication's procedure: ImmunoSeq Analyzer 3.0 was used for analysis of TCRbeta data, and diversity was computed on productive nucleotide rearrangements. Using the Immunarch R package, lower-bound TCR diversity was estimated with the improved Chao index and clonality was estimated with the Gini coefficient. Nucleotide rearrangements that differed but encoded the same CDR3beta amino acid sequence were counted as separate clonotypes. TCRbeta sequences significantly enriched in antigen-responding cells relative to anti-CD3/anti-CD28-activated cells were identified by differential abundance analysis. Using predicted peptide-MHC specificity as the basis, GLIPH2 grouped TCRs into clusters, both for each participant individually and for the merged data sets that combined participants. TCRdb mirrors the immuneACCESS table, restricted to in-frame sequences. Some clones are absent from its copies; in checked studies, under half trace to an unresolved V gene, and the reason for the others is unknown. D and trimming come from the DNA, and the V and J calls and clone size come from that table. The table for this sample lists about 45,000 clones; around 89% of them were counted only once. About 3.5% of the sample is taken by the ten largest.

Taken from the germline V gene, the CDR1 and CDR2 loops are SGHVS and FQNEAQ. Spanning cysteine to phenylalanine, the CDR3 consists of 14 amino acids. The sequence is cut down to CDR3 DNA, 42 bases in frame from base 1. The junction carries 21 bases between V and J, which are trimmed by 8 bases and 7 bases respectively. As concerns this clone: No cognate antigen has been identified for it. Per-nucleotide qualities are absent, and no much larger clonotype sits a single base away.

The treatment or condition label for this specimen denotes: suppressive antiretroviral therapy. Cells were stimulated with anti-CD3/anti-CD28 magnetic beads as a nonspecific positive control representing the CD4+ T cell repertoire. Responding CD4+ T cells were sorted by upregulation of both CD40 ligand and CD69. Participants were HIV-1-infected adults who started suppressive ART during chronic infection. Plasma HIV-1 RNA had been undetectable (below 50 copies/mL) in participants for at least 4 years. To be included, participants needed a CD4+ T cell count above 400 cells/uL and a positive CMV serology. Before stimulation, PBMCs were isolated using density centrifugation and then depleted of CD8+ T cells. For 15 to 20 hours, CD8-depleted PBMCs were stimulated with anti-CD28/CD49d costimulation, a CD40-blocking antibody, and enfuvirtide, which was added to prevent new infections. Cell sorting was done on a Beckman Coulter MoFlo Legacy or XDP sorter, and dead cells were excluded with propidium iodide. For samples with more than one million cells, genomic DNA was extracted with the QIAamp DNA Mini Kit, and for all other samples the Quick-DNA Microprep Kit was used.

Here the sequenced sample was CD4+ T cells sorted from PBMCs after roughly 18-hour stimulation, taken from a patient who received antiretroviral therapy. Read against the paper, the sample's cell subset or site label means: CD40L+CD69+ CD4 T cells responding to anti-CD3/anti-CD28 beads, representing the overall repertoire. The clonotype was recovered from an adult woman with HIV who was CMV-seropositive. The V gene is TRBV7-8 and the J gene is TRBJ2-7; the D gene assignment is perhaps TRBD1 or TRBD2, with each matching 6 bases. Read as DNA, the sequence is TGTGCCAGCGCGTCGAAAGGGGGGCTAGAGGAGCAGTACTTC. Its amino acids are CASASKGGLEEQYF.